Given below is one TCR beta chain in context. Its antigen is still unknown. Base qualities were left out, and no much larger clone turns up one base away. The record originates from a study of regulatory T cells in long-lasting Graves disease (dated by TCRdb to the early 2020s). For the wider study: Persistent Graves' disease meant more than 5 years of antithyroid drug treatment with TSH receptor autoantibodies that stayed positive. Peripheral blood TCR sequencing and RNA sequencing compared persistent Graves' disease patients with newly diagnosed Graves' disease patients. TCR sequencing covered roughly 13 persistent and some 20 newly diagnosed Graves' disease patients, 33 samples in total. On average, persistent Graves' disease patients in the clinical cohort had been on antithyroid drugs for around ten years. The study took place in China and was registered as a clinical trial. Here is what the overall study found, with its caveats: Compared with newly diagnosed patients, persistent Graves' disease patients had lower TCR Shannon entropy and fewer highly expanded clones, which suggests clonal expansion. Only peripheral blood was studied, because thyroid tissue, the primary lesion, was inaccessible. TRBV28, TRBJ1-2 and TRBJ2-5 were preferentially used in persistent disease, while TRBV20-1 and TRBJ2-1 were favored in newly diagnosed disease. Only the TCR beta chain was sequenced and analyzed. As a limitation, the authors acknowledged that the small sample size may reduce accuracy. Patients with persistent disease shared more public clonotypes (under 3,000) than newly diagnosed patients did (roughly 970).

The CDR3 numbers 14 residues from cysteine through phenylalanine. This entry keeps only the CDR3 DNA: 42 bases, framed from base 1. V lost 5 bases and J lost 7 bases, and the count of bases not matched to a germline gene is 10. CDR1 and CDR2 (SEHNR, FQNEAQ) derive from the germline V gene (reference sequence). Library preparation used multiplex PCR. TCRdb names Illumina HiSeq 4000 as the instrument used. TCR beta libraries were built with iRepertoire HTBI primers and Arm-PCR amplification of CDR3 regions. PCR products were gel purified before sequencing. The paper's processing steps were these. Gene usage analysis of CDR3 amino acid clonotypes used the 62 TRBV and more than 13 TRBJ segments found across samples. COPE and FqMerger were used to merge filtered high-quality paired reads into contigs. BLAST was used to align contigs to IMGT TRBV, TRBD and TRBJ reference genes, with CDR3 defined following IMGT. Clonotypes above 0.1% frequency were classified as highly expanded clones. Shannon entropy was used to measure repertoire diversity, and the Gini coefficient was used to measure V-J evenness. A clonotype was considered public if more than one individual shared it. TCRdb handled the public reads itself, with Q25 trimming in fastp and clone calling in MiXCR, and kept productive beta chains. A single entry per CDR3 protein holds the most common genes and DNA from its merged rows. TCRdb's processing, not the authors' own work, is the source of the V and J calls. Here the sample has some 370,000 distinct CDR3 sequences; 23% occur a single time. The top ten clones comprise 25% to 30% of the sample.

The time point label of this sample denotes: persistent/refractory GD, antithyroid drugs over 5 years with positive TRAb. For both TCR sequencing and RNA sequencing, RNA was extracted from PBMCs in TRIzol. The diagnosis of Graves' disease was made according to American Thyroid Association guidelines. Recruitment of patients was carried out at an endocrinology department in Xi'an, China. Each patient gave about 9.1 milliliters of peripheral blood, collected in an EDTA anticoagulant tube. PBMCs were isolated by Ficoll Paque Plus density gradient separation without further T cell sorting. An Agilent 2100 Bioanalyzer and agarose gel were used to check RNA quality, while a NanoDrop 2000 measured RNA concentration.

The sequencing used peripheral blood mononuclear cells (PBMCs), collected when the disease was refractory, from a patient treated with antithyroid drugs. This receptor was taken from a woman in her thirties or forties with Graves disease. Donor details come from another sample of the same person, matched by shared clones. Recombination connected TRBV7-9 to TRBJ1-2; 7 of the junction bases match TRBD1. DNA sequence: TGTGCCAGCAGCCGGACGGGACAGCCGTCTGGCTACACCTTC. Its translation is CASSRTGQPSGYTF.